Here is one T cell receptor (beta chain) with its context. The sample originates from a study of siplizumab effects on memory and regulatory T cells. The CDR3 consists of 13 residues. Germline assignment: CDR1 WNHNN and CDR2 SYGVQD (reference sequence). The data were produced by immunoSEQ multiplex PCR, yet TCRdb's version contains in-frame clones alone and is incomplete. The table lists about 100,000 clones, around 94% of them singletons, with roughly 1.3% in the top ten. The chain carries TRBV10-1 and TRBJ2-5, with no clear D. The J call may be incorrect, as the DNA end agrees better with TRBJ2-7. The sequencing input was non-Treg CD4+ T cells sorted from blood. This TCR derives from a human donor in good health. The DNA for the CDR3 is TGCGCCAGCAGTGAGTCCTATGTCTCCGAGCAGTACTTC. It codes for CASSESYVSEQYF.